This TCR beta chain was obtained from a study of CD8+ T cells in alopecia areata. Treatment of the sample: oral pan-JAK inhibitor, 5-10 mg twice daily. V lost 3 bases to trimming and J lost 8 bases; unmatched junction nucleotides: 7. Germline CDR1 LGHNA, CDR2 YSLEER. The CDR3 has 14 amino acids. cDNA reverse transcribed from extracted RNA served as the sequencing template. The method was immunoSEQ multiplex PCR; TCRdb's version includes in-frame clones alone and lacks a portion of them. This sample has about 210,000 clones, with 66% found just once. The source is a human donor with alopecia areata. J is TRBJ2-3 and V is TRBV4-3, with 8 bases identical to TRBD1. The material was CD4+ T cells sorted from blood, obtained at approximately week 42, from a patient treated with tofacitinib. Here the CDR3 reads CASSQGQEGGTQYF. DNA of the CDR3: TGCGCCAGCAGCCAGGGACAGGAAGGGGGTACGCAGTATTTT.